These 20 T cell receptor beta chains came from one sample sequenced in a study of cytotoxic CD8 clonotypes in ibrutinib-treated CLL. Clones were sequenced by immunoSEQ multiplex PCR, and TCRdb holds only the in-frame ones, with some missing. Of some 300,000 clones in the sample, around four fifths were seen once. The sample here was PBMCs, taken before ibrutinib treatment. The receptors originated from a human donor with chronic lymphocytic leukemia.

For the CDR3, the DNA is TGTGCCAGCAGCTTTCTTATGCTTGAGGAGCGGGAGCCCACAGATACGCAGTATTTT. Amino acids: CASSFLMLEEREPTDTQYF. The V call is TRBV7-9, the J call TRBJ2-3; TRBD2 matches 8 bases. The CDR3 is 19 residues long. J gave up 2 bases and V 3 bases, and 16 bases lay outside the gene matches. Germline CDR1 and CDR2: SEHNR and FQNEAQ (reference sequence).

The V and J genes are TRBV6-5 and TRBJ2-7; TRBD1 aligns across 7 bases. The CDR3 covers 11 residues. The V gene end was trimmed by 7 bases and the J gene end by 4 bases; junction bases not matched to a gene: 1. The germline gives CDR1 MNHEY, CDR2 SVGAGI. The CDR3 is CASKGAYEQYF. The CDR3 DNA is TGTGCCAGCAAGGGGGCTTACGAGCAGTACTTC.

The gene calls are TRBV27 and TRBJ1-2; D is possibly TRBD1 (5 bases). V lost 2 bases to trimming and J lost 1 base, with 11 bases between them. Germline loops: CDR1 MNHEY, CDR2 SMNVEV (reference sequence). The CDR3 spans 15 residues. The chain's CDR3 is CASSLGGLFNYGYTF. CDR3 nucleotides: TGTGCCAGCAGTTTAGGGGGTCTCTTTAACTATGGCTACACCTTC.

The rearrangement joins TRBV6-7 to TRBJ2-7, with 7 bases lining up with TRBD1. TRBV6-7 is reported as an ORF; its role is uncertain. The CDR3 spans 15 residues. Trimming at V came to 4 bases and at J to 4 bases, leaving 10 bases not matched to a gene. The DNA of the CDR3 is TGTGCCAGCAGTTGCTTGACAGGGTGTCGGTACGAGCAGTACTTC. The encoded protein is CASSCLTGCRYEQYF.

The chain uses TRBV7-2 and TRBJ2-5; 8 nucleotides line up with TRBD2. Germline CDR1 is SGHTA and CDR2 is FQGNSA. Losses at the gene ends were 0 bases for V and 3 bases for J; bases not matched to a gene: 9. This CDR3 has 17 amino acids. In nucleotides, the CDR3 is TGTGCCAGCAGCTTAGCGCGGGGGGCGGGACTAGAAGAGACCCAGTACTTC. Its translation: CASSLARGAGLEETQYF.

This chain joins TRBV7-9 and TRBJ2-5; D gene ambiguous. The CDR3 spans 15 residues. Per germline, CDR1 SEHNR and CDR2 FQNEAQ (reference sequence). Trimming removed 0 bases at V and 9 bases at J, with 17 bases between. The CDR3 region has the DNA TGTGCCAGCAGCTTAGCCACCGGGCCACAAGGTGCCCAGTACTTC. This encodes CASSLATGPQGAQYF.

This clone has just a few counts. In DNA, the CDR3 is TGTGCCAGCAGCCAGATATGGGGGACCCAGCATTTT. This sequence encodes CASSQIWGTQHF. The gene calls are TRBV28 and TRBJ1-5, with D possibly being TRBD1 (5 bases). The CDR3 runs 12 residues. CDR1 MDHEN and CDR2 SYDVKM come from the germline V gene. Trimming cost V 6 bases and J 11 bases, with 14 bases left between them.

This clone has more than one count but fewer than ten. The chain recombines TRBV11-3 with TRBJ2-7, with 8 bases fitting TRBD1. The length of the CDR3 is 14 residues. Germline CDR1 and CDR2: SGHNT and YENEEA. V was pared by 5 bases and J by 0 bases, with 3 bases of the junction left unmatched. As DNA, the CDR3 is TGTGCCAGCAGCCCTGGGACAGGCTCCTACGAGCAGTACTTC. Translating gives CASSPGTGSYEQYF.

The gene calls are TRBV18 and TRBJ1-1, with a possible D match to TRBD1 (5 bases). The V gene lost 2 bases and the J gene lost 11 bases, with 24 bases spanning the gap. The CDR3 consists of 16 residues. Germline CDR1 reads KGHSH; CDR2 reads LQKENI. The DNA for the CDR3 is TGTGCCAGCTCACCAGGGGAATACGGCAGGATCGGGGGGGCTTTCTTT. The encoded protein is CASSPGEYGRIGGAFF.

The chain combines TRBV2 with TRBJ1-2; no clear D gene. CDR1 and CDR2 (germline): SNHLY, FYNNEI. The CDR3 covers 13 residues. V was pared by 2 bases and J by 4 bases, with 8 bases between. The CDR3 coding sequence is TGTGCCAGCAGTGAATCAGGCTTCTATGGCTACACCTTC. This gives the protein CASSESGFYGYTF.

V is TRBV29-1 and J is TRBJ2-3, with 7 bases matching TRBD1. Germline CDR1 is SQVTM and CDR2 is ANQGSEA. V shed 3 bases, J shed 1 base, and the junction held 7 bases outside the gene matches. This CDR3 comprises 15 residues. In nucleotides, the CDR3 is TGCAGCGTTGATTCAGGGGGTAGCGGCACAGATACGCAGTATTTT. Its protein is CSVDSGGSGTDTQYF.

The genes are TRBV11-2 and TRBJ2-7, with unresolved D. Germline CDR1 SGHAT, CDR2 FQNNGV. The length of the CDR3 is 11 residues. V was shortened by 5 bases and J by 9 bases, with 11 bases between the two germline ends. In nucleotides, the CDR3 is TGTGCCAGCAGCCCCGGGTTGGGGCAGTACTTC. Amino acids: CASSPGLGQYF.

This chain links TRBV9 with TRBJ2-3; tentatively, D is TRBD2 (5 bases). The V end was cut by 0 bases, the J end by 2 bases, with 13 bases between. The CDR3 covers 16 residues. Germline values: CDR1 SGDLS, CDR2 YYNGEE. The CDR3 sequence: CASSVEGSGITDTQYF. The DNA for the CDR3 is TGTGCCAGCAGCGTAGAAGGGTCGGGGATCACAGATACGCAGTATTTT. Full variable domain (missing parts from reference TRBV9 and TRBJ2-3): DSGVTQTPKHLITATGQRVTLRCSPRSGDLSVYWYQQSLDQGLQFLIQYYNGEERAKGNILERFSAQQFPDLHSELNLSSLELGDSALYFCASSVEGSGITDTQYFGPGTRLTVL.

The chain recombines TRBV7-8 with TRBJ2-7; 11 nucleotides line up with TRBD1. The CDR3 runs 16 residues. Germline V gene lookup returns CDR1 SGHVS and CDR2 FQNEAQ. The junction had 10 bases not matched to a gene; V was cut back by 2 bases and J by 7 bases. The CDR3 DNA follows: TGTGCCAGCAGCTTATTCGGGACAGGGGGAAGAAATGAGCAGTACTTC. It translates to CASSLFGTGGRNEQYF.

In its sample, this clone was seen once. The chain recombines TRBV27 with TRBJ2-1, with 10 bases aligning to TRBD2. Germline V gene sequence: CDR1 MNHEY, CDR2 SMNVEV (reference sequence). Unmatched junction bases numbered 10, after V lost 2 bases and J lost 15 bases. The CDR3 has 14 amino acids. CDR3 coding DNA: TGTGCCAGCAGTTTAACCCACTATAGCGGGAGGCTGTTCTTC. Translating it yields CASSLTHYSGRLFF.

The chain has TRBV7-9 and TRBJ2-7; 9 bases are shared with TRBD2. V shed 3 bases, J shed 3 bases, and the junction held 9 bases outside the gene matches. The CDR3 length is 16 residues. CDR1 is SEHNR, CDR2 FQNEAQ, per germline (reference sequence). CDR3 residues: CASSFTGTSKVYEQYF. CDR3 coding DNA: TGTGCCAGCAGCTTCACCGGGACTAGCAAGGTCTACGAGCAGTACTTC.

This chain links TRBV4-1 with TRBJ2-1; no definite D call. The CDR3 loop spans 14 amino acids. Deletions cut 0 bases from V and 4 bases from J, with 7 bases between. Germline CDR1 reads MGHRA; CDR2 reads YSYEKL. The chain's CDR3 is CASSQEWLYNEQFF. Written as DNA, the CDR3 is TGCGCCAGCAGCCAAGAATGGCTATACAATGAGCAGTTCTTC.

The chain combines TRBV5-1 with TRBJ2-2, with D tentatively TRBD2 (5 bases). Per the germline V gene, CDR1 is SGHRS and CDR2 is YFSETQ. V shed 2 bases and J shed 3 bases, with 14 bases lying between them. The CDR3 spans 16 residues. CDR3 DNA: TGCGCCAGCAGCTTTTGGCGGGTTGGGGACACCGGGGAGCTGTTTTTT. Its protein is CASSFWRVGDTGELFF.

The chain uses TRBV6-1 and TRBJ2-2, with TRBD2 identical over 7 bases. The CDR3 length is 17 residues. The trim removed 2 bases at V and 3 bases at J, leaving 9 bases unmatched. Germline assignment: CDR1 MNHNS and CDR2 SASEGT. As DNA, the CDR3 is TGTGCCAGCAGTGAATGGCGCCGCGGGGGTGACACCGGGGAGCTGTTTTTT. This translates into CASSEWRRGGDTGELFF.

The rearrangement links TRBV11-3 to TRBJ1-3; 9 bases fit TRBD1. The CDR3 is 14 residues long. The trim removed 5 bases at V and 4 bases at J, leaving 3 bases unmatched. CDR1 and CDR2 (germline): SGHNT, YENEEA. CDR3 sequence (DNA): TGTGCCAGCAGCCCGGGACAGGGAGGAAACACCATATATTTT. Translation gives CASSPGQGGNTIYF.